This T cell receptor (beta chain) was recovered during a study of beta chain features in type 1 diabetes. As for this clone: Its matching antigen is unknown.

Whole-study findings and limits: Type 1 diabetes patients had moderately but significantly shorter TCRB CDR3s in all four CD4+ subsets. A closer apparent resemblance between naive, central memory and Treg TCRB repertoires was seen in patients than in healthy donors.

There are 15 residues in the CDR3. Losses at the gene ends were 6 bases for V and 9 bases for J; bases not matched to a gene: 8. Germline-derived CDR1 and CDR2 are SEHNR and FQNEAQ (reference sequence). Since all of the isolated RNA was reverse transcribed, expressed TCRB transcripts were what got sequenced. Reads for stem cell-like memory T cell samples averaged roughly 1 million. Assay used: immunoSEQ multiplex PCR; TCRdb lists only in-frame clones, some missing. The sample shows roughly 120,000 clones, about two fifths of them seen only once. Naive, central memory, regulatory and stem cell-like memory cells within the CD4+ compartment were sorted using CD45RO/CCR7/CD25/CD127/CD95/CD27.

The chain employs TRBV7-9 and TRBJ2-1; 13 nucleotides line up with TRBD2. This TCR was recovered from a woman aged 18-29 years in good health. Input material: stem cell memory CD4+ T cells from blood. The CDR3 DNA follows: TGTGCCAGCAGTATAGGCCGGACTAGCGGGGGTGAGCAGTTCTTC. Protein sequence: CASSIGRTSGGEQFF.